A single sample is the source of the 18 T cell receptor beta chains below, sequenced in a study of PD-1 blockade in classical Hodgkin lymphoma. Relapse after autologous stem cell transplantation occurred in every patient, and brentuximab vedotin exposure varied. Repertoires were generated with immunoSEQ multiplex PCR, while TCRdb's copy carries only in-frame clones and drops some. The data contain around 96,000 clones, 80% to 85% of them singletons. The source was peripheral blood mononuclear cells (PBMCs), collected at baseline. These receptors were obtained from a human donor with classical Hodgkin lymphoma.

V is TRBV5-1 and J is TRBJ2-5; D ambiguous. The CDR3 is 10 amino acids. The germline V and J ends were trimmed by 4 bases and 9 bases, with 7 bases remaining between them. The germline V gene has CDR1 SGHRS and CDR2 YFSETQ. The CDR3 DNA reads TGCGCCAGCAGCCCCTCTGCCCAGTACTTC. Translated, it gives CASSPSAQYF.

The genes are TRBV10-3 and TRBJ2-3; 9 bases fit TRBD2. The CDR3 runs to 15 residues. V shed 4 bases and J 0 bases; nucleotides not matched to a gene: 2. Germline V lookup: CDR1 ENHRY, CDR2 SYGVKD. CDR3 sequence (DNA): TGTGCCATCAGTGTAGCGGGAGCGAGCACAGATACGCAGTATTTT. Its translation is CAISVAGASTDTQYF.

The chain links TRBV30 to TRBJ1-2, with TRBD1 matching over 7 bases. The CDR3 totals 16 residues. Germline V gene data show CDR1 as GTSNPN and CDR2 as SVGIG (reference sequence). Germline trimming cut 0 bases from V and 9 bases from J; bases unmatched to any gene: 16. The CDR3 protein is CAWSVSLSWTGLRYTF. In DNA form, the CDR3 reads TGTGCCTGGAGTGTATCCCTCTCCTGGACAGGTCTTCGCTACACCTTC.

The chain combines TRBV2 with TRBJ2-1, with TRBD1 as a possible D gene (6 bases). Germline V gene sequence: CDR1 SNHLY, CDR2 FYNNEI. This CDR3 contains 15 residues. V lost 5 bases and J lost 2, with 13 bases in between. CDR3 nucleotides: TGTGCCAGCAGTTCGACAGGAGGCGCCTACAATGAGCAGTTCTTC. It translates to CASSSTGGAYNEQFF.

The J gene is TRBJ1-5, the V gene TRBV30; D is uncertain. CDR1 is GTSNPN and CDR2 is SVGIG in the germline V gene (reference sequence). Trimming pared 1 base from V and 4 bases from J, leaving 14 bases between. The CDR3 runs 15 residues. CDR3 region: CAWSERGSGNQPQHF. The DNA for the CDR3 is TGTGCCTGGAGTGAGCGGGGTTCGGGGAATCAGCCCCAGCATTTT.

This clone was counted a few times. The chain is built from TRBV13 and TRBJ2-1; 11 nucleotides match TRBD2. The J segment lost 10 bases and the V segment lost 5 bases, leaving 10 bases of the junction unmatched. Germline V CDR1 and CDR2: PRHDT, FYEKMQ (reference sequence). This CDR3 is built from 15 residues. CDR3 in DNA: TGTGCCAGCAGCACTACTAGCGGGAGAGGGGGGGAGCAGTTCTTC. This translates into CASSTTSGRGGEQFF.

The chain couples TRBV18 to TRBJ2-7; D not certain. The V end lost 6 bases, the J end lost 3 bases, and 12 bases lay between the germline ends. Looked up from germline, CDR1 is KGHSH and CDR2 is LQKENI. The CDR3 is 13 amino acids. The CDR3, as DNA: TGTGCCAGCTCCCCTGGGATGGGCTACGAGCAGTACTTC. As protein: CASSPGMGYEQYF.

The chain carries TRBV6-4 and TRBJ2-7; unclear D gene. From germline, CDR1 is MRHNA and CDR2 SNTAGT. Trimming stripped 0 bases from V and 2 bases from J, with 5 bases between. The CDR3 covers 13 residues. The CDR3 DNA is TGTGCCAGCAGTGACTCACCCCCCTACGAGCAGTACTTC. It yields the protein CASSDSPPYEQYF.

V usage is TRBV27 and J usage is TRBJ2-6; TRBD2 agrees at 14 bases. The germline V gene has CDR1 MNHEY and CDR2 SMNVEV (reference sequence). This CDR3 region has 20 residues. Germline trimming cut 4 bases from V and 0 bases from J; bases unmatched to any gene: 8. In nucleotides, the CDR3 is TGTGCCAGCAGTTCCAGACTAGCGGGAGGGCCCCGCTCTGGGGCCAACGTCCTGACTTTC. Its protein product is CASSSRLAGGPRSGANVLTF.

Only a few counts were recorded for this clone. The gene calls are TRBV30 and TRBJ2-2; D uncertain. Trimming removed 0 bases from V and 7 bases from J, with 12 bases in between. From germline, CDR1 is GTSNPN and CDR2 SVGIG (reference sequence). The CDR3 runs to 14 residues. CDR3 DNA sequence: TGTGCCTGGAGTGTACTCAGGTCGGGCGGGGAGCTGTTTTTT. It specifies CAWSVLRSGGELFF.

At least ten counts were recorded for this clone. The chain links TRBV5-6 to TRBJ2-7; 9 bases are shared with TRBD2. The germline V gene encodes CDR1 SGHDT and CDR2 YYEEEE. This CDR3 contains 14 residues. Trimming took 4 bases from V and 8 from J; bases not matched to a gene: 10. The CDR3 DNA follows: TGTGCCAGCAGCCCAAGACTAGCGGAGGCTAAGCAGTACTTC. It encodes CASSPRLAEAKQYF.

J is TRBJ2-7 and V is TRBV5-1, with D perhaps matching TRBD2 (6 bases). V lost 1 base, J lost 1 base, and 18 bases lay in between. The germline CDR1 and CDR2 sequences are SGHRS and YFSETQ. CDR3 length equals 17 residues. The CDR3 bases are TGCGCCAGCAGCTTGAACCCCGGAGGGCTCGGTTCCTACGAGCAGTACTTC. It translates to CASSLNPGGLGSYEQYF.

The V and J genes are TRBV27 and TRBJ2-7; D is ambiguous. Trimming shortened V by 3 bases and J by 0 bases, and 12 bases separated the two germline ends. The CDR3 has 15 amino acids. Germline V gene data show CDR1 as MNHEY and CDR2 as SMNVEV (reference sequence). The CDR3 nucleotides read TGTGCCAGCAGTTTTCAGGTGGATAGCTCCTACGAGCAGTACTTC. As protein: CASSFQVDSSYEQYF.

The chain couples TRBV6-1 to TRBJ2-3; no clear D gene. The V gene lost 2 bases and the J gene lost 4 bases, with 10 bases spanning the gap. Germline CDR1 and CDR2: MNHNS and SASEGT. CDR3 length: 14 residues. The CDR3 nucleotides read TGTGCCAGCAGTGAATCGACCCCCCCAGATACGCAGTATTTT. This encodes CASSESTPPDTQYF.

The gene calls are TRBV7-2 and TRBJ1-5; TRBD1 is a possible D gene (5 bases). From germline, CDR1 is SGHTA and CDR2 FQGNSA. Trimming took off 5 bases at V and 9 bases at J, with 20 bases between the two ends. This CDR3 is built from 15 residues. CDR3 DNA sequence: TGTGCCAGCAGCCACGGGACCGGCTACGCGGGGCCCCAGCATTTT. The encoded protein is CASSHGTGYAGPQHF.

The chain carries TRBV5-1 and TRBJ1-3; 9 bases match TRBD1. After removal of 4 bases from V and 1 base from J, the junction contained 6 bases not matched to a gene. This CDR3 region has 16 residues. Germline V gene sequence: CDR1 SGHRS, CDR2 YFSETQ. This CDR3 reads CASSLSGTGSGNTIYF. Written as DNA, the CDR3 is TGCGCCAGCAGCCTATCCGGGACAGGGTCTGGAAACACCATATATTTT.

This chain uses TRBV7-9 with TRBJ1-3; D is perhaps TRBD1 (5 bases). The CDR3 has 16 amino acids. Trimming cost V 3 bases and J 1 base, with 13 bases left between them. Germline values: CDR1 SEHNR, CDR2 FQNEAQ (reference sequence). The CDR3 nucleotides are TGTGCCAGCAGCTTTGACTCGAGGGGATCTGGAAACACCATATATTTT. Its protein is CASSFDSRGSGNTIYF.

V is TRBV7-2 and J is TRBJ2-1, with TRBD1 identical over 9 bases. V shed 3 bases and J 6 bases; nucleotides not matched to a gene: 9. The CDR3 totals 16 residues. The germline V gene has CDR1 SGHTA and CDR2 FQGNSA. CDR3 region: CASSFSPGQGGNEQFF. The CDR3 bases are TGTGCCAGCAGCTTCAGCCCGGGACAGGGTGGCAATGAGCAGTTCTTC.